This T cell receptor (beta chain) is drawn from a study of blood T cell repertoires in COVID-19. Study at large: COVID-19 samples from acute and convalescent phases originated in the United States, Italy and Spain. From T cells, B-cell-depleted T cells, or PBMCs came the material, which was cDNA or gDNA.

This CDR3 is 19 amino acids long. Trimming removed 2 bases from V and 2 bases from J; junction bases left unmatched: 16. Per germline, CDR1 LGHDT and CDR2 YNNKEL (reference sequence). Per the original methods: Counts of nucleated cells, estimated from reference gene primer amplification, were obtained. Clones were read by immunoSEQ multiplex PCR, and TCRdb kept only the in-frame ones, dropping some. The D gene and trimming were derived from the DNA, and the V and J assignments and clone size from that table. The profile shows 35,000 to 55,000 clones, roughly 81% of them singletons. The origin of this receptor is a woman in her 70s in a cohort sampled during active COVID-19. The sample comprised peripheral blood. The chain recombines TRBV3-1 (or the pseudogene TRBV3-2) with TRBJ2-7, with 9 positions matching TRBD1. DNA of the CDR3: TGTGCCAGCAGCCAATCCCGGACCGGGGACAGGGAATTCACCTACGAGCAGTACTTC. This codes for CASSQSRTGDREFTYEQYF.